This T cell receptor beta chain was captured by sequencing in a study of T cells in Graves' hyperthyroidism and ophthalmopathy. Amplification yielded TCR beta CDR3 regions, with RNA transcripts as the source. Initially, a first-round RT-PCR of the TCR CDR3 employed the HTBI primer set. TCRdb recomputed calls from the multiplex PCR reads with MiXCR, one row per CDR3 protein. The sample records roughly 400,000 distinct CDR3 sequences, roughly 13% being singletons. The CDR3 is made up of 13 amino acids. Germline-derived CDR1 and CDR2 are SNHLY and FYNNEI. Trimming stripped 4 bases from V and 5 bases from J, with 11 bases between.

The sequenced sample was blood. The chain carries TRBV2 and TRBJ1-1; D perhaps matches TRBD1 (5 bases). The receptor comes from a man in his fifties with Graves' ophthalmopathy. CDR3 bases: TGTGCCAGCAGTGTGGGGGGAGTTACTGAAGCTTTCTTT. Translation gives CASSVGGVTEAFF. The whole variable domain, filled in from reference TRBV2 and TRBJ1-1, reads EPEVTQTPSHQVTQMGQEVILRCVPISNHLYFYWYRQILGQKVEFLVSFYNNEISEKSEIFDDQFSVERPDGSNFTLKIRSTKLEDSAMYFCASSVGGVTEAFFGQGTRLTVV.